The rows below give T cell receptor beta chains drawn from one sample of a study of blood T cells in healthy people across ages. A single record per CDR3 protein comes from TCRdb applying MiXCR to the 5' RACE reads. Seen here are roughly 1,800,000 distinct CDR3 sequences, just under 50% observed once, and the top ten hold 2% to 2.5%. The sequencing sample was made of blood. Every receptor here comes from a woman in her thirties or forties in good health. Both conserved end residues are part of each CDR3. Fields, in order: D gene, clone size, J gene, V gene, CDR3 DNA, CDR3 protein. The D gene is left open where the match is weak. Some rows have no size entry. The others give once, few or many, or a class for an expanded clone.

NA | NA | TRBJ2-3 | TRBV6-4 | TGTGCCAGCAGCCGGGGTAGGGTAAGGACAGATACGCAGTATTTT | CASSRGRVRTDTQYF
NA | NA | TRBJ1-5 | TRBV20-1 | TGCAGTGCAAGGGGGTTGATCAATCAGCCCCAGCATTTT | CSARGLINQPQHF
NA | NA | TRBJ2-4 | TRBV5-1 | TGCGCCAGCAGCACCGGGACACCTCAAAACATTCAGTACTTC | CASSTGTPQNIQYF
NA | once | TRBJ1-1 | TRBV28 | TGTGCCAGCAGTTTATTGGTGCAGGAAGCTTTCTTT | CASSLLVQEAFF
TRBD1 | NA | TRBJ2-1 | TRBV20-1 | TGCAGTGCTATCCCGGCCGAGGGACAGGGATACAATGAGCAGTTCTTC | CSAIPAEGQGYNEQFF
NA | few | TRBJ1-5 | TRBV7-9 | TGTGCCAGCAGCTTAGAGGGCAGGGATGGGCAGCCCCAGCATTTT | CASSLEGRDGQPQHF
TRBD1 | many | TRBJ2-7 | TRBV6-6 | TGTGCCAGCAGTTCCGGGACAGGGCCCAGGCAGTACTTC | CASSSGTGPRQYF
NA | NA | TRBJ2-3 | TRBV5-1 | TGCGCCAGCAGCCGCTTCATGCTAGGGGTTAGCACAGATACGCAGTATTTT | CASSRFMLGVSTDTQYF
TRBD1 | NA | TRBJ1-2 | TRBV6-1 | TGTGCCAGCAGTGAGGCGGGACAGCCCTATGGCTACACCTTC | CASSEAGQPYGYTF
TRBD1 | NA | TRBJ2-5 | TRBV4-1 | TGCGCCAGCAGCCAAGGACAGGGTCCGGGGGAGACCCAGTACTTC | CASSQGQGPGETQYF
TRBD2 | NA | TRBJ2-1 | TRBV7-9 | TGTGCCAGCAGCTCCACCGAGGTAGCGGGGGCCAATGAGCAGTTCTTC | CASSSTEVAGANEQFF
NA | NA | TRBJ1-1 | TRBV5-6 | TGTGCCAGCAGCACTGCCGACAGATACCTTTATGAAGCTTTCTTT | CASSTADRYLYEAFF
NA | few | TRBJ2-5 | TRBV6-5 | TGTGCCAGCAGTTACGTTGGGTCAGAAGAGACCCAGTACTTC | CASSYVGSEETQYF
NA | NA | TRBJ2-3 | TRBV6-4 | TGTGCCAGCAGTGCGATACAGGGAGATACGCAGTATTTT | CASSAIQGDTQYF
NA | few | TRBJ1-6 | TRBV29-1 | TGCAGCGTTGACGGGGGCCCGTATTCACCCCTCCACTTT | CSVDGGPYSPLHF
TRBD1 | NA | TRBJ2-7 | TRBV5-1 | TGCGCCAGCAGCTTGGGGACCGGGACAGTCGTTTCCTACGAGCAGTACTTC | CASSLGTGTVVSYEQYF
NA | NA | TRBJ2-1 | TRBV4-1 | TGCGCCAGCAGCCAAGGAGGGCGGGGCCCCTTAAGCTCCTACAATGAGCAGTTCTTC | CASSQGGRGPLSSYNEQFF
TRBD1 | few | TRBJ2-7 | TRBV3-1 | TGTGCCAGCAGCCAAGTAGGGGGACAGGTTAGCGAGCAGTACTTC | CASSQVGGQVSEQYF
TRBD1 | few | TRBJ2-5 | TRBV12-3/TRBV12-4 | TGTGCCAGCAGTCAGGACAGGCCACTTAAGTACTTC | CASSQDRPLKYF
TRBD2 | NA | TRBJ2-5 | TRBV7-2 | TGTGCCAGCGCGGGGGGGAGAAAAAAAGAGACCCAGTACTTC | CASAGGRKKETQYF
NA | NA | TRBJ2-1 | TRBV9 | TGTGCCAGCAGCGTAGAACGGAGTGAGCAGTTCTTC | CASSVERSEQFF
NA | once | TRBJ2-6 | TRBV7-8 | TGTGCCCGCAGCCCAACACGAATCTCTGGGGCTAACGTCCTGACTTTC | CARSPTRISGANVLTF
NA | many | TRBJ2-5 | TRBV7-2 | TGTGCCAGCAGCTTAGAGGGAGCCCAAGAGACCCAGTACTTC | CASSLEGAQETQYF